The subject of this entry is one TCR beta chain. No antigen is known for it. These data belong to a study of shared clonotypes between healthy human individuals. Regarding the study as a whole: In several donors, around 5% of naive CD4 clonotypes appeared in common. Estimated richness was generally greater in naive than memory subsets.

From CD4+ cells came CD45RA+ naive and CD45RA-negative memory subsets. In the authors' methods: Filtering differed, since immunoSEQ gave only junction sequences and no quality scores. Generated by immunoSEQ multiplex PCR, the TCRdb table keeps only in-frame clones and is missing some. V and J calls and clone size are those listed in that table; D and trimming were worked out from the DNA. The table shows some 2,500,000 clones, with approximately 93% occurring only once. Sequencing was done on a sample of naive CD4+ T cells from PBMCs. This sample's subset: CD45RA+ positively selected. This clonotype was obtained from a man between 18 and 29 years old in good health. Some clones in this sample may be carry-over from other donors' samples.

As DNA, the CDR3 is TGTGCCAGCAGTTTTGGGTCCAGGCAAGAGACCCAGTACTTC. It codes for CASSFGSRQETQYF. The genes are TRBV27 and TRBJ2-5; D unresolved. The CDR3 covers 14 residues. The V end was cut by 3 bases, the J end by 2 bases, with 10 bases between. From germline, CDR1 is MNHEY and CDR2 SMNVEV (reference sequence).